Following are 12 T cell receptor beta chains from one sample sequenced in a study of cytomegalovirus exposure and HLA in healthy donors. Researchers ran the PCR with 60 Vbeta and 13 Jbeta primers. Profiled with immunoSEQ multiplex PCR; TCRdb holds only in-frame clones, not every one. The table records about 120,000 clones, more than 60% of them present only once. Material: PBMCs. Receptor source: a female donor in good health and CMV-seronegative.

The table lists this clone with a count of one. The rearrangement links TRBV7-2 to TRBJ2-5, with 10 bases fitting TRBD2. This CDR3 has 15 residues. Germline trimming cut 2 bases from V and 11 bases from J; bases unmatched to any gene: 11. The germline V gene has CDR1 SGHTA and CDR2 FQGNSA. DNA of the CDR3: TGTGCCAGCAGCTTATGGCTAGCGGGGGCAGGGGAGCAGTACTTC. Translating it yields CASSLWLAGAGEQYF.

The chain is built from TRBV4-2 and TRBJ2-5; the match to TRBD2 covers 11 bases. Germline assignment: CDR1 LGHNA and CDR2 YNFKEQ. The CDR3 is made up of 16 amino acids. J lost 1 base, V lost 1 base, and 2 bases had no gene match. The CDR3 DNA reads as TGTGCCAGCAGCCAAGGACTAGCGGGGAGCCAAGAGACCCAGTACTTC. Its translation is CASSQGLAGSQETQYF.

The chain couples TRBV5-4 to TRBJ2-1; TRBD2 might be the D (5 bases). V gave up 3 bases and J gave up 3 bases, with 13 bases separating them. Germline V CDR1 and CDR2: SGHNT, YYREEE (reference sequence). The CDR3 runs to 15 residues. The DNA for the CDR3 is TGTGCCAGCAGCTCGGGGAGCGGAAACTACAATGAGCAGTTCTTC. Translating gives CASSSGSGNYNEQFF.

The chain couples TRBV6-1 to TRBJ2-7, with a possible D match to TRBD2 (6 bases). Germline V gene lookup returns CDR1 MNHNS and CDR2 SASEGT. CDR3 length equals 14 residues. The V gene lost 7 bases and the J gene lost 1 base, with 14 bases spanning the gap. CDR3 sequence reads: CASTSSGYSYEQYF. CDR3 in DNA: TGTGCCAGCACCTCAAGCGGGTATTCCTACGAGCAGTACTTC.

The chain combines TRBV15 with TRBJ1-2; possibly TRBD1 for D (5 bases). Germline V gene lookup returns CDR1 LNHNV and CDR2 YYDKDF (reference sequence). This CDR3 spans 13 amino acids. Trimming shortened V by 4 bases and J by 6 bases, and 12 bases separated the two germline ends. Here the CDR3 DNA reads TGTGCCACCAGCACAAACGGGGGTAATGGCTACACCTTC. It is translated as CATSTNGGNGYTF. The complete variable domain, with remaining parts taken from reference TRBV15 and TRBJ1-2, reads DAMVIQNPRYQVTQFGKPVTLSCSQTLNHNVMYWYQQKSSQAPKLLFHYYDKDFNNEADTPDNFQSRRPNTSFCFLDIRSPGLGDTAMYLCATSTNGGNGYTFGSGTRLTVV.

The V call is TRBV6-6, the J call TRBJ2-1, with 10 positions matching TRBD2. The ends lost 2 bases at V and 8 bases at J; junction bases unmatched: 6. Germline lookup yields CDR1 MNHNY and CDR2 SVGAGI (reference sequence). The CDR3 is 15 amino acids. The CDR3 is CASSYRSGGGDEQFF. DNA of the CDR3: TGTGCCAGCAGTTACCGAAGCGGGGGGGGCGATGAGCAGTTCTTC.

The gene calls are TRBV7-8 and TRBJ2-1, with 8 bases identical to TRBD2. The CDR3 is made up of 17 amino acids. V lost 7 bases and J lost 6; bases outside the gene matches: 17. The germline V gene has CDR1 SGHVS and CDR2 FQNEAQ. In DNA form, the CDR3 reads TGTGCCAGCACCATCCAGGGTGGTAAGCGGGGGTCCAATGAGCAGTTCTTC. Its protein product is CASTIQGGKRGSNEQFF.

In the case of this clone: Different DNA sequences within this sample yield the same CDR3. This chain joins TRBV2 and TRBJ2-7; the match to TRBD2 covers 8 bases. The CDR3 spans 12 residues. Germline V CDR1 and CDR2: SNHLY, FYNNEI. J gave up 5 bases and V 11 bases, and 8 bases lay outside the gene matches. The CDR3 DNA reads TGTGCCTCCCGGGCGGGGGGTCACGAGCAGTACTTC. This translates into CASRAGGHEQYF. The full variable domain, with the rest looked up from reference TRBV2 and TRBJ2-7, is EPEVTQTPSHQVTQMGQEVILRCVPISNHLYFYWYRQILGQKVEFLVSFYNNEISEKSEIFDDQFSVERPDGSNFTLKIRSTKLEDSAMYFCASRAGGHEQYFGPGTRLTVT.

V is TRBV6-6 and J is TRBJ2-3; the match to TRBD2 covers 10 bases. The CDR3 runs to 16 residues. Germline V gene sequence: CDR1 MNHNY, CDR2 SVGAGI (reference sequence). Germline trimming cut 6 bases from V and 3 bases from J; bases unmatched to any gene: 9. The CDR3, as DNA: TGTGCCAGCAGAAAGTTAGCGGGGGGAGAGACAGATACGCAGTATTTT. As protein: CASRKLAGGETDTQYF.

The rearrangement joins TRBV7-9 to TRBJ2-7, with 9 positions matching TRBD1. The CDR3 is made up of 15 amino acids. J lost 3 bases, V lost 5 bases, and 8 bases had no gene match. Looked up from germline, CDR1 is SEHNR and CDR2 is FQNEAQ (reference sequence). CDR3 amino acids: CASSPTGGAVYEQYF. The CDR3 DNA sequence: TGTGCCAGCAGCCCGACAGGGGGGGCGGTCTACGAGCAGTACTTC. The full variable domain, completed using reference TRBV7-9 and TRBJ2-7, is DTGVSQNPRHKITKRGQNVTFRCDPISEHNRLYWYRQTLGQGPEFLTYFQNEAQLEKSRLLSDRFSAERPKGSFSTLEIQRTEQGDSAMYLCASSPTGGAVYEQYFGPGTRLTVT.

This clone was found a few times. The chain uses TRBV7-9 and TRBJ2-5; 10 positions agree with TRBD1. Losses at the gene ends were 4 bases for V and 2 bases for J; bases not matched to a gene: 7. This CDR3 is 16 amino acids long. The V gene's germline CDR1 is SEHNR and CDR2 FQNEAQ (reference sequence). Here the CDR3 DNA reads TGTGCCAGCAGCTCCTTGGACAGGGGGAAACAAGAGACCCAGTACTTC. It codes for CASSSLDRGKQETQYF.

This sequence joins TRBV2 and TRBJ1-6, with 9 bases that match TRBD1. Unmatched junction bases numbered 6, after V lost 8 bases and J lost 7 bases. The CDR3 runs to 14 residues. The germline V gene encodes CDR1 SNHLY and CDR2 FYNNEI. The CDR3 loop is CASGQGIRNSPLHF. In DNA form, the CDR3 reads TGTGCCAGCGGACAGGGGATTCGGAATTCACCCCTCCACTTT.